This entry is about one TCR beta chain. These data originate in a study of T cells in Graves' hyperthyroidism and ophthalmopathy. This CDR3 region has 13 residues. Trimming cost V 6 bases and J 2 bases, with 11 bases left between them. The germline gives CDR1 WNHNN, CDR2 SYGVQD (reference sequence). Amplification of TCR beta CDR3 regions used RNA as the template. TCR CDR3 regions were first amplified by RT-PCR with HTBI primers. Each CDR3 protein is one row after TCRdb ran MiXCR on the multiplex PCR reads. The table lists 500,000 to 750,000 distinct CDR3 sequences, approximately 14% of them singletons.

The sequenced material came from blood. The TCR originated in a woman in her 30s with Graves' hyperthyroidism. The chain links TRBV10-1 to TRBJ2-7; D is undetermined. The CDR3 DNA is TGCGCCAGCAGCGCGGAGTATACCTACGAGCAGTACTTC. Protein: CASSAEYTYEQYF.